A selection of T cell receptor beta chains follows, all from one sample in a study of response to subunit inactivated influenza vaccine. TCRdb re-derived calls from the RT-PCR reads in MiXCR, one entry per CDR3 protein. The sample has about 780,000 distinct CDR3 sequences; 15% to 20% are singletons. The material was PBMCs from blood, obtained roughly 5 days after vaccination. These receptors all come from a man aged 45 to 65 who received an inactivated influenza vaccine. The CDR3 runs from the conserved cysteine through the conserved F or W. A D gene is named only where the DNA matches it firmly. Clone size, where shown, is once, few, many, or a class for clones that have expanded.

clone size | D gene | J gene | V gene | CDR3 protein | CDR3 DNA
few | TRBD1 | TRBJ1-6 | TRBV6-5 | CASSYGGTGISPLHF | TGTGCCAGCAGTTACGGCGGGACAGGGATTTCACCCCTCCACTTT
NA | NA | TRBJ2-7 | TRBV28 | CATIPLAAYEQYF | TGTGCCACGATACCCTTAGCCGCCTACGAGCAGTACTTC
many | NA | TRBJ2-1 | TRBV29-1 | CSVEGLAEYNEQFF | TGCAGCGTTGAAGGGCTAGCAGAGTACAATGAGCAGTTCTTC
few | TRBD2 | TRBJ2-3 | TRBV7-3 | CASSLSGRVDTQYF | TGTGCCAGCAGCTTAAGTGGGAGGGTAGATACGCAGTATTTT
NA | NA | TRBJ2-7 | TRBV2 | CASTVVNEQYF | TGTGCCAGCACGGTCGTAAACGAGCAGTACTTC
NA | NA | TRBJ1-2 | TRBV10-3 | CAISPARENYGYTF | TGTGCCATCAGCCCGGCCAGGGAAAACTATGGCTACACCTTC
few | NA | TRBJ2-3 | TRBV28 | CASSLDYLTQYF | TGTGCCAGCAGTTTGGACTACCTTACGCAGTATTTT
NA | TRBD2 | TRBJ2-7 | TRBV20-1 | CSAAPTSGFSDEQYF | TGCAGTGCTGCCCCGACTAGCGGTTTTAGCGACGAGCAGTACTTC
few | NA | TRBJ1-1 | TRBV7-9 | CASSLGSTEAFF | TGTGCCAGCAGCCTTGGGTCCACTGAAGCTTTCTTT
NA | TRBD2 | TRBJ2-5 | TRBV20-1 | CSAVRGLTFQETQYF | TGCAGTGCCGTGCGGGGACTAACCTTCCAAGAGACCCAGTACTTC
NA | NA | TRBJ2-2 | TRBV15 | CATSKLGGITGELFF | TGTGCCACCAGCAAACTGGGGGGCATCACCGGGGAGCTGTTTTTT
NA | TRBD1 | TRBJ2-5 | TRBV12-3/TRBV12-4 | CATSRTGHPGRETQYF | TGTGCCACCTCAAGGACAGGCCACCCCGGGCGGGAGACCCAGTACTTC
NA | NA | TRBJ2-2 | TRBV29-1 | CSVEDWEEFPGELFF | TGCAGCGTTGAAGATTGGGAAGAGTTCCCCGGGGAGCTGTTTTTT
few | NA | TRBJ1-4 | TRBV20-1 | CSAGPEYSNEKLFF | TGCAGTGCTGGTCCTGAGTACTCTAATGAAAAACTGTTTTTT
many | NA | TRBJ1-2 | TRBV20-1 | CSAFGDQRPYGYTF | TGCAGTGCCTTTGGGGACCAGAGGCCCTATGGCTACACCTTC
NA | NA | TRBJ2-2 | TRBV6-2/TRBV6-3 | CASTILDTGELFF | TGTGCCAGTACGATCTTGGACACCGGGGAGCTGTTTTTT
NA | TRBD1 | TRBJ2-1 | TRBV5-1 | CASSTGQGGGNEQFF | TGCGCCAGCAGCACCGGACAGGGGGGAGGCAATGAGCAGTTCTTC
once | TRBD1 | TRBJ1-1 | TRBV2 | CASSTGQISTEAFF | TGTGCCAGCAGCACGGGACAGATAAGCACTGAAGCTTTCTTT
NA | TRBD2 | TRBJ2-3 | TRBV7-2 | CASSLSGRALSTQYF | TGTGCCAGCAGCTTAAGCGGGAGGGCCCTCAGTACGCAGTATTTT
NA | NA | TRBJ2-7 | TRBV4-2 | CASSQAADLLTYEQYF | TGTGCCAGCAGCCAGGCAGCCGACTTATTAACCTACGAGCAGTACTTC
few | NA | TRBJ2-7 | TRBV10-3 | CAISELLGLTYEQYF | TGTGCCATCAGTGAATTGTTGGGACTGACCTACGAGCAGTACTTC
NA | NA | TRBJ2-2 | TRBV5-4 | CASSPGYGPGELFF | TGTGCCAGCAGCCCGGGTTATGGGCCCGGGGAGCTGTTTTTT
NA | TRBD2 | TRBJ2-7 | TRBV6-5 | CASSYSLLAGWYEQYF | TGTGCCAGCAGTTACTCCTTGCTAGCGGGATGGTACGAGCAGTACTTC
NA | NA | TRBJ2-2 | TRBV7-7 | CASSPRTAGELFF | TGTGCTAGCAGCCCACGGACAGCCGGGGAGCTGTTTTTT
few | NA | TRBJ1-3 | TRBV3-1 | CASSHSISSGNTIYF | TGTGCCAGCAGCCACAGTATTTCCTCTGGAAACACCATATATTTT
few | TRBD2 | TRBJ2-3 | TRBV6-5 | CASSWGRSGSITDTQYF | TGTGCCAGCAGTTGGGGGAGAAGCGGGAGCATCACAGATACGCAGTATTTT
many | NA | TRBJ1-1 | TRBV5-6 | CASRPQGRFTEAFF | TGTGCCAGCAGGCCACAGGGAAGGTTCACTGAAGCTTTCTTT
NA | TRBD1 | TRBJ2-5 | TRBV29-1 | CSVEGRGREKTQYF | TGCAGCGTTGAGGGCAGGGGGCGAGAAAAGACCCAGTACTTC
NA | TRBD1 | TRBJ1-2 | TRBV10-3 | CAISVGTGGMYGYTF | TGTGCCATCAGTGTGGGGACAGGGGGCATGTATGGCTACACCTTC
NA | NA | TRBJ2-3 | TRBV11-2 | CASSLVYSSTDTQYF | TGTGCCAGCAGCTTAGTTTACTCTAGCACAGATACGCAGTATTTT
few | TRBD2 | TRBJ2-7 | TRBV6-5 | CASSYTLAESYEQYF | TGTGCCAGCAGTTACACCCTAGCGGAGAGCTACGAGCAGTACTTC
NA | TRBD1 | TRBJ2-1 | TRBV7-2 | CASRSDRGSNEQFF | TGTGCCAGCAGGTCGGACAGGGGGTCGAATGAGCAGTTCTTC
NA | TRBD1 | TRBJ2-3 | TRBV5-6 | CASSLGTGTTDTQYF | TGTGCCAGCAGCTTGGGGACAGGTACTACAGATACGCAGTATTTT
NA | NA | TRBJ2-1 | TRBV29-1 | CSVKMPDYNEQFF | TGCAGCGTGAAAATGCCCGACTACAATGAGCAGTTCTTC
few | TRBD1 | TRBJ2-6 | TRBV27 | CASSLQGAQGANVLTF | TGTGCCAGCAGTCTACAGGGGGCGCAGGGGGCCAACGTCCTGACTTTC
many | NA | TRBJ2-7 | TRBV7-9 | CASSAERQPTYEQYF | TGTGCCAGCAGCGCCGAGAGACAGCCTACCTACGAGCAGTACTTC
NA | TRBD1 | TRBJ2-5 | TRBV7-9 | CASSQRPRTGEGETQYF | TGTGCCAGCAGTCAACGCCCAAGGACAGGGGAGGGAGAGACCCAGTACTTC
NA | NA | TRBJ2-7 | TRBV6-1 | CASNIGRSTYEQYF | TGTGCCAGCAACATAGGCAGGTCTACCTACGAGCAGTACTTC